The source of this T cell receptor beta chain is a study of prognosis after radiotherapy for stage I lung cancer. At both of two time points, roughly 6.3 milliliters of peripheral blood were drawn. Trimming took off 1 base at V and 9 bases at J, with 16 bases between the two ends. CDR1 LNHNV and CDR2 YYDKDF come from the germline V gene (reference sequence). The CDR3 is 15 amino acids. Genomic DNA was the source, and TCR beta CDR3 was amplified from it by two-round multiplex PCR. Gene-specific TRBV and TRBJ primers were used in PCR round one. TCRdb ran MiXCR on the multiplex PCR reads and lists one entry per CDR3 protein. The sample contains more than 25,000 distinct CDR3 sequences, 25% to 35% of which appear only once. There are many counts of this clonotype.

Sample: PBMCs, taken before or after stereotactic body radiation therapy (not recorded which). The sequence was obtained from a donor over 45 with non-small cell lung cancer. J is TRBJ1-5 and V is TRBV15, with a tentative D call TRBD1 (5 bases). As DNA, the CDR3 is TGTGCCACCAGCAGAGGTTACGGGACGCCATCGCCCCAGCATTTT. Amino acids: CATSRGYGTPSPQHF.